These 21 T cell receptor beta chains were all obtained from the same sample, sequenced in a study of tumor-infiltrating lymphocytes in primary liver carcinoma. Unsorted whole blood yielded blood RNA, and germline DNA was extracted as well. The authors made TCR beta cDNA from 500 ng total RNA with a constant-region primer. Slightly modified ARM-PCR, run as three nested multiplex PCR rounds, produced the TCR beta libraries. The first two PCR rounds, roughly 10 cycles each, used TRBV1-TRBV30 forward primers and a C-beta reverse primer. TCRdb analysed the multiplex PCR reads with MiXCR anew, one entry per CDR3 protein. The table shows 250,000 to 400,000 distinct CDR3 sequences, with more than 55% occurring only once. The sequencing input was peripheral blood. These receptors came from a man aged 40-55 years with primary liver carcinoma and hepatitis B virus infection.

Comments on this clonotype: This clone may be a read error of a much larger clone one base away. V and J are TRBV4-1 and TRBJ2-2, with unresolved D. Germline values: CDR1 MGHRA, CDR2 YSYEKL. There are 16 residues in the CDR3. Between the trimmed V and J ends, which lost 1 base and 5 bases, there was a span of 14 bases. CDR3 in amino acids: CASSQGPALRTGELFF. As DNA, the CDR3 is TGCGCCAGCAGCCAAGGACCAGCGCTTAGAACCGGGGAGCTGTTTTTT.

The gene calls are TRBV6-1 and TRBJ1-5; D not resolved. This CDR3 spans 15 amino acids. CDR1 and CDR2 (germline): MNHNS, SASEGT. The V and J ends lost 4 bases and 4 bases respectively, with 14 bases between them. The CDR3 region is CASSGAKGWNQPQHF. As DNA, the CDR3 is TGTGCCAGCAGTGGGGCAAAGGGATGGAATCAGCCCCAGCATTTT.

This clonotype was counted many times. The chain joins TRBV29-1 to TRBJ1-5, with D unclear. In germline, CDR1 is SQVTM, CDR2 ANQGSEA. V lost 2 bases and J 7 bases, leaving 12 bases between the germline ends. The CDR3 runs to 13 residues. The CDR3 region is CSVEPKKTQPQHF. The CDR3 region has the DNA TGCAGCGTTGAACCTAAGAAGACCCAGCCCCAGCATTTT.

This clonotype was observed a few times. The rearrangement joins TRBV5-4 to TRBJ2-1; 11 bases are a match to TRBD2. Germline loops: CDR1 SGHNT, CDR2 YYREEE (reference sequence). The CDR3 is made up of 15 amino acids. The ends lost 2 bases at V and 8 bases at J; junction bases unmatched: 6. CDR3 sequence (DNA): TGTGCCAGCAGCTTTAGCGGGAGGGCCAGGGATGAGCAGTTCTTC. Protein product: CASSFSGRARDEQFF.

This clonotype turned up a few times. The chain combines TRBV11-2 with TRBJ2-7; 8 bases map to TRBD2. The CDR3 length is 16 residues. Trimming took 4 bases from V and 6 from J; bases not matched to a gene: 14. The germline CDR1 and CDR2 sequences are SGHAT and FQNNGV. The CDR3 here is CASSYGGRTSGSEQYF. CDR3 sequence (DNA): TGTGCCAGCAGCTACGGCGGGAGGACCTCGGGAAGCGAGCAGTACTTC.

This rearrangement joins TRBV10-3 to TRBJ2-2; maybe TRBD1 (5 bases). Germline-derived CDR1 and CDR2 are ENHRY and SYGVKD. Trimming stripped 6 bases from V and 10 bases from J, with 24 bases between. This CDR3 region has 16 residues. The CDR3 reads CAIRGPVAENSEELFF. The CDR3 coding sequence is TGTGCCATCAGGGGGCCCGTGGCGGAGAACAGCGAGGAGCTGTTTTTT.

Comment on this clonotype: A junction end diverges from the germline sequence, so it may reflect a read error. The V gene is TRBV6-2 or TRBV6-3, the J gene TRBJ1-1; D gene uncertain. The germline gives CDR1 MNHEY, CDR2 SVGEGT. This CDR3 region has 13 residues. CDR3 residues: CAGSYSGNTEAFF. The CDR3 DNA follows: TGTGCCGGCAGTTACTCCGGGAACACTGAAGCTTTCTTT.

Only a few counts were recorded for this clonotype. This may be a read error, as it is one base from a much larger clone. The CDR3 nucleotides are TGTGCCAGCAGTCTACAAGGGACCCAGTACTTC. Amino acid sequence: CASSLQGTQYF. The chain is built from TRBV6-6 and TRBJ2-5; D remains unclear. Germline V gene lookup returns CDR1 MNHNY and CDR2 SVGAGI (reference sequence). The CDR3 has 11 residues.

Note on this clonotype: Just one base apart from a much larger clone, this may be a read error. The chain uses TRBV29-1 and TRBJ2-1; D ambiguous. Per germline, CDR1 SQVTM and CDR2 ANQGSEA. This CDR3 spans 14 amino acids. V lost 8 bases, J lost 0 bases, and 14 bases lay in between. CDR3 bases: TGCAGCATTCGGTCACAAAGCTCCTACAATGAGCAGTTCTTC. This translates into CSIRSQSSYNEQFF.

DNA for the CDR3: TGTGCCAGCAGAACCGGGACTAGCGTCTATGAGCAGTTCTTC. It encodes CASRTGTSVYEQFF. The J gene is TRBJ2-1, the V gene TRBV6-5; 10 nucleotides line up with TRBD2. J was trimmed by 8 bases and V by 6 bases; bases with no gene match: 7. The germline V gene encodes CDR1 MNHEY and CDR2 SVGAGI. This CDR3 comprises 14 residues.

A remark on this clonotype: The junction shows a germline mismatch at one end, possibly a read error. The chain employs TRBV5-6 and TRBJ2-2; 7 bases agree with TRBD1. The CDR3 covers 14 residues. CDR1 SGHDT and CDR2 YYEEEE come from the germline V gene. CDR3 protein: CTSSWGQFTGELFF. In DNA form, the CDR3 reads TGTACCAGCAGCTGGGGACAGTTCACCGGGGAGCTGTTTTTT.

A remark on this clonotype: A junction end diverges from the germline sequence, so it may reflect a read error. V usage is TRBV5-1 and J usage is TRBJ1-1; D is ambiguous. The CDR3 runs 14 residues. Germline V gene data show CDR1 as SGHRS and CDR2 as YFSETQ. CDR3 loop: CASTTEQMNTDAFF. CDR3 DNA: TGCGCCAGCACTACGGAGCAGATGAACACTGATGCTTTCTTT.

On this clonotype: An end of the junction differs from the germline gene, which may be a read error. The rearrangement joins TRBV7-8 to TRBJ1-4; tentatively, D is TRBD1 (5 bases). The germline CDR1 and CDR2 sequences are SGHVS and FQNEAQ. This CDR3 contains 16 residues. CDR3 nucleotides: TGTGCCAGAAGCTTTGGGGGGTACGGGGGTTCTGGAAAACTGTTTTTT. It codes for CARSFGGYGGSGKLFF.

The CDR3 DNA reads as TGTGCCAGCAGCGTCGGAGGGAGAGGCGATACGCAGTATTTT. It yields the protein CASSVGGRGDTQYF. The rearrangement links TRBV28 to TRBJ2-3, with D perhaps TRBD2 (6 bases). Germline-derived CDR1 and CDR2 are MDHEN and SYDVKM. Trimming cost V 6 bases and J 6 bases, with 16 bases left between them. The CDR3 is 14 amino acids.

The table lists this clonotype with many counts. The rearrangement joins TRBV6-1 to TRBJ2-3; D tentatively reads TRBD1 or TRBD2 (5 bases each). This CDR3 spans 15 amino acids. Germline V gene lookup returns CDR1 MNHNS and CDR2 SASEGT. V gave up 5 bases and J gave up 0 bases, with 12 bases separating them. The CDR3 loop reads CASSPTGPSTDTQYF. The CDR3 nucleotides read TGTGCCAGCAGTCCCACGGGACCTAGCACAGATACGCAGTATTTT.

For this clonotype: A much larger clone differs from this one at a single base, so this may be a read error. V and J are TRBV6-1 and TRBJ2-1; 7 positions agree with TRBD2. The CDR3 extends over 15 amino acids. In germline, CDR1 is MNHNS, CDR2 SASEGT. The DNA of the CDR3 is TGTGCCAGCACCCTCACTAGCGCGTCTGGCAATGAGCACTTCTTC. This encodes CASTLTSASGNEHFF.

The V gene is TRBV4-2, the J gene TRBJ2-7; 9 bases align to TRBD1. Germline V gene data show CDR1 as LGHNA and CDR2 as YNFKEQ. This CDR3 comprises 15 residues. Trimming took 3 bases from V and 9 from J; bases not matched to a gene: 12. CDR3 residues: CASSQTGGGSYMQYF. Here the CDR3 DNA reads TGTGCCAGCAGCCAGACAGGGGGAGGGAGCTACATGCAGTACTTC.

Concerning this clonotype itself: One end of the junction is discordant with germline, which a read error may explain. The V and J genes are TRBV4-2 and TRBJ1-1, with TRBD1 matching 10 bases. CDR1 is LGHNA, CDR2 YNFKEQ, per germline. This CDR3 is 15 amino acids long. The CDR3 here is CASSHFKDRGEEALF. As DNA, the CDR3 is TGCGCCAGCAGCCATTTCAAGGACAGGGGGGAAGAAGCTCTCTTT.

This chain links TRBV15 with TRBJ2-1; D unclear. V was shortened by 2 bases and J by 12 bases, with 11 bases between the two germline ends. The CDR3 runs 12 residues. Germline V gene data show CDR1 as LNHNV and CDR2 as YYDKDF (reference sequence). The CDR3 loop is CATSRRVSGQFF. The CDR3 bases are TGTGCCACCAGCAGACGGGTTAGTGGGCAGTTCTTC. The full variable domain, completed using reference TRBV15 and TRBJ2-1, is DAMVIQNPRYQVTQFGKPVTLSCSQTLNHNVMYWYQQKSSQAPKLLFHYYDKDFNNEADTPDNFQSRRPNTSFCFLDIRSPGLGDTAMYLCATSRRVSGQFFGPGTRLTVL.

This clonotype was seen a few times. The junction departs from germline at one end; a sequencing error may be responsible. The CDR3 protein is CASGQERTRSGNQPQHF. Written as DNA, the CDR3 is TGCGCCAGCGGCCAAGAAAGGACGCGATCGGGAAATCAGCCCCAGCATTTT. This chain uses TRBV4-3 with TRBJ1-5; no reliable D call. CDR3 size: 17 residues. Germline V gene data show CDR1 as LGHNA and CDR2 as YSLEER.

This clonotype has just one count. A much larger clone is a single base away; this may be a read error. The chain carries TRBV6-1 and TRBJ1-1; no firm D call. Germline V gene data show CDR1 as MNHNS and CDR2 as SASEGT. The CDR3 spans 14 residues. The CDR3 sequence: CASSEVGNSAEVFF. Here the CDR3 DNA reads TGTGCCAGCAGTGAAGTAGGCAATAGCGCTGAAGTTTTCTTT.